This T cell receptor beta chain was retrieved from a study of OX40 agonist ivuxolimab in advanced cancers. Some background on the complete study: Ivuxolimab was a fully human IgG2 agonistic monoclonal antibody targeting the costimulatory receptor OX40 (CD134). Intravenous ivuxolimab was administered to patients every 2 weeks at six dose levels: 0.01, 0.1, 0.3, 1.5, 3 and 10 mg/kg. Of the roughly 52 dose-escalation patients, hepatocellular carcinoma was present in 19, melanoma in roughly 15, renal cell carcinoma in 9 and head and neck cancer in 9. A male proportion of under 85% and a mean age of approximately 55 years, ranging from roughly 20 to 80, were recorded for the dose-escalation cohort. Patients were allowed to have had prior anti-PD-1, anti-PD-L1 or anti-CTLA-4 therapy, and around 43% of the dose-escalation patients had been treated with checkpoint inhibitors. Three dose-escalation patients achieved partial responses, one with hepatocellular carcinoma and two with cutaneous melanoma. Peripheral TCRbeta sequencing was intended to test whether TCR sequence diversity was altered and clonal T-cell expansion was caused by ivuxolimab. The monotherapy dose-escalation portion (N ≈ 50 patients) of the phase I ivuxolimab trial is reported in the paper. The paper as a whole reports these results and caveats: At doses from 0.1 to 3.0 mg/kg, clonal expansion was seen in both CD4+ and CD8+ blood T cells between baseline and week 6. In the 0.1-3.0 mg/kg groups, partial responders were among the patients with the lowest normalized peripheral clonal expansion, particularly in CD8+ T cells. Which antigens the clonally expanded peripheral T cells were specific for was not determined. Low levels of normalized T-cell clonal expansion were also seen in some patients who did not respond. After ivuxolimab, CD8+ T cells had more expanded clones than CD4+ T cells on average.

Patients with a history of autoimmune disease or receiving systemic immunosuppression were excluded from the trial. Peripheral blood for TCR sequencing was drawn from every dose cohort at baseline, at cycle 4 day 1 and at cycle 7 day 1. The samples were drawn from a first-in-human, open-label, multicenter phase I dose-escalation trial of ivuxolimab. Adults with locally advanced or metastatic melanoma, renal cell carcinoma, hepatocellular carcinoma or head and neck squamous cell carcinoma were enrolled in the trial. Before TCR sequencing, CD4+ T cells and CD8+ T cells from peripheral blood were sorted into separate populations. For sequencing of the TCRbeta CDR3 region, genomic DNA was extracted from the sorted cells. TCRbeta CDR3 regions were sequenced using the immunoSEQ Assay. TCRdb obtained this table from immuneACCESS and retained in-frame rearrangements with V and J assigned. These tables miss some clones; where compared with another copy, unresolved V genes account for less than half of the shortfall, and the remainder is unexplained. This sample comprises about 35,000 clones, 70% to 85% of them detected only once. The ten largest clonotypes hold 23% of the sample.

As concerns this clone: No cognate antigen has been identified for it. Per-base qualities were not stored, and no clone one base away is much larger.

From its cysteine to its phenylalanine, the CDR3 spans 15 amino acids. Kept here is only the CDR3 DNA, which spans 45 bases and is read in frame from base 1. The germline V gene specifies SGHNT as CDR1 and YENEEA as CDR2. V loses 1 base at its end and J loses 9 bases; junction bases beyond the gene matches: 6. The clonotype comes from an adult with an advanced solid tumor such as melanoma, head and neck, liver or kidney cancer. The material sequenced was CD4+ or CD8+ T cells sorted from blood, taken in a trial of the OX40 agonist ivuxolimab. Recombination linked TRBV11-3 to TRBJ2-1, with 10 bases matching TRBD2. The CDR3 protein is CASSLVSSGSAEQFF. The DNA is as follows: TGTGCCAGCAGCTTAGTATCTAGCGGGAGCGCTGAGCAGTTCTTC.